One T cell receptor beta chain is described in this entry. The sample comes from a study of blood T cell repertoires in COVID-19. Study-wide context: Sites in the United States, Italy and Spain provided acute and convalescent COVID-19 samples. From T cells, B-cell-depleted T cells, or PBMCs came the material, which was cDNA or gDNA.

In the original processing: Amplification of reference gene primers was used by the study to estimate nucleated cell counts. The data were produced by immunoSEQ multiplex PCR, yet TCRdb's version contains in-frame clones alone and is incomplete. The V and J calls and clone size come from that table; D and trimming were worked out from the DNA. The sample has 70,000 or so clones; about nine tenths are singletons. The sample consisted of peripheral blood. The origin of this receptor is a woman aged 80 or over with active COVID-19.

CDR3 bases: TGTGCCAGCAGCCCGTCGACTACCCAGGCTACGCAGTATTTT. Encoded protein: CASSPSTTQATQYF. The chain joins TRBV7-3 to TRBJ2-3, with a possible D match to TRBD2 (5 bases). CDR1 and CDR2 from the germline V gene are SGHTA and FQGTGA. Trimming removed 5 bases at V and 8 bases at J, with 17 bases between. There are 14 residues in the CDR3.